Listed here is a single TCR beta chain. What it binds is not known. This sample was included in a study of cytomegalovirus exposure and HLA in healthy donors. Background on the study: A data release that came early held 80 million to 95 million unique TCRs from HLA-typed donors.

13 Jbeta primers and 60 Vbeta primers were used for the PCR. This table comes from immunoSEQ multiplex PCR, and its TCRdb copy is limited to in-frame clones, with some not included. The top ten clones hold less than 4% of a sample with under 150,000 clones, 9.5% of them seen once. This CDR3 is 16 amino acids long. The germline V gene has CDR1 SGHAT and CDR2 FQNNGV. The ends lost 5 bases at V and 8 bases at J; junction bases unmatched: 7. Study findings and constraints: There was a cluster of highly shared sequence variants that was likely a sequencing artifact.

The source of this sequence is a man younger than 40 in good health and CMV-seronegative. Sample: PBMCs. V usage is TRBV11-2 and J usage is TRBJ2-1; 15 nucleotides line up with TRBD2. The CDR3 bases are TGTGCCAGCAGCGAAAGGACTAGCGGGGGGGTCGATGAGCAGTTCTTC. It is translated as CASSERTSGGVDEQFF.